The 28 T cell receptor beta chains below come from one sample, sequenced in a study of T cell responses to AZD1222 COVID-19 vaccine. TCRdb's table, derived via immunoSEQ multiplex PCR, lists solely in-frame clones and lacks some. The data hold roughly 120,000 clones, with just over 85% observed a single time. Sequencing used peripheral blood, obtained on day 0 of AZD1222 vaccination. The source is an adult in good health.

The chain employs TRBV6-2 or TRBV6-3 and TRBJ2-3; 11 nucleotides agree with TRBD1. The V segment lost 5 bases and the J segment 0 bases; nucleotides outside the gene matches: 7. The germline V gene encodes CDR1 MNHEY and CDR2 SVGEGT. This CDR3 comprises 17 residues. The CDR3: CASSPRDRGTSTDTQYF. CDR3 nucleotides: TGTGCCAGCAGTCCCCGGGACAGGGGGACTAGCACAGATACGCAGTATTTT.

V gene TRBV28 combines with J gene TRBJ1-1, with 9 nucleotides matching TRBD1. Germline V gene lookup returns CDR1 MDHEN and CDR2 SYDVKM. Trimming cost V 3 bases and J 2 bases; bases outside gene matches: 7. CDR3 length: 16 amino acids. CDR3 sequence: CASSFGTGLINTEAFF. The CDR3 DNA sequence: TGTGCCAGCAGTTTTGGGACAGGGTTGATTAACACTGAAGCTTTCTTT.

The rearrangement links TRBV5-4 to TRBJ1-5, with TRBD1 identical over 9 bases. The junction had 6 bases not matched to a gene; V was cut back by 4 bases and J by 7 bases. Per germline, CDR1 SGHNT and CDR2 YYREEE (reference sequence). The CDR3 consists of 14 residues. The CDR3 nucleotides read TGTGCCAGCAGCCCCGGGACAGGGTACCAGCCCCAGCATTTT. This translates into CASSPGTGYQPQHF.

The chain recombines TRBV3-1 (or the pseudogene TRBV3-2) with TRBJ2-3; 7 nucleotides line up with TRBD1. V gave up 5 bases and J gave up 4 bases; unmatched junction bases: 6. CDR1 LGHDT and CDR2 YNNKEL come from the germline V gene (reference sequence). This CDR3 comprises 14 residues. CDR3 region: CASSGRQGADTQYF. Here the CDR3 DNA reads TGTGCCAGCAGCGGAAGGCAGGGGGCAGATACGCAGTATTTT.

V is TRBV5-6 and J is TRBJ2-1; D may be TRBD2 (5 bases). The CDR3 consists of 16 residues. The V and J ends lost 5 bases and 0 bases respectively, with 15 bases between them. The germline V gene has CDR1 SGHDT and CDR2 YYEEEE. CDR3 in amino acids: CASSPIAPSSYNEQFF. The DNA of the CDR3 is TGTGCCAGCAGTCCCATAGCGCCGAGCTCCTACAATGAGCAGTTCTTC.

The CDR3 region is CASSRFNTGELFF. The CDR3 DNA reads TGTGCCAGCAGCCGATTTAACACCGGGGAGCTGTTTTTT. This rearrangement joins TRBV11-2 to TRBJ2-2; D is unclear. Trimming left V 5 bases short and J 2 bases short, with 6 bases between. The CDR3 sequence is 13 residues long. The germline V gene encodes CDR1 SGHAT and CDR2 FQNNGV.

The gene calls are TRBV9 and TRBJ2-7; tentatively, D is TRBD1 (6 bases). There are 15 residues in the CDR3. Per the germline V gene, CDR1 is SGDLS and CDR2 is YYNGEE. The V gene lost 0 bases and the J gene lost 2 bases, with 12 bases spanning the gap. CDR3 bases: TGTGCCAGCAGCGTAGAGGGGACACGAACCTACGAGCAGTACTTC. Protein: CASSVEGTRTYEQYF.

This sequence joins TRBV6-2 or TRBV6-3 and TRBJ1-5; perhaps TRBD1 as D (5 bases). The CDR3 has 12 amino acids. CDR1 is MNHEY, CDR2 SVGEGT, per germline. The V and J ends lost 6 bases and 4 bases respectively, with 7 bases between them. The CDR3 DNA reads as TGTGCCAGCAGCAGGACAAATCAGCCCCAGCATTTT. Translated, it gives CASSRTNQPQHF.

The genes are TRBV5-1 and TRBJ1-4; D is possibly TRBD1 (6 bases). The CDR3 runs to 15 residues. Trimming removed 4 bases at V and 6 bases at J, with 16 bases between. The germline V gene encodes CDR1 SGHRS and CDR2 YFSETQ. CDR3 amino acids: CASSLEQQGYEKLFF. The CDR3 DNA sequence: TGCGCCAGCAGCCTGGAGCAACAGGGATATGAAAAACTGTTTTTT. The whole variable domain, remainder taken from reference TRBV5-1 and TRBJ1-4, is KAGVTQTPRYLIKTRGQQVTLSCSPISGHRSVSWYQQTPGQGLQFLFEYFSETQRNKGNFPGRFSGRQFSNSRSEMNVSTLELGDSALYLCASSLEQQGYEKLFFGSGTQLSVL.

This chain links TRBV6-5 with TRBJ2-2; 9 nucleotides align to TRBD1. Germline assignment: CDR1 MNHEY and CDR2 SVGAGI. CDR3 length: 14 residues. With 11 bases clipped from V and 4 bases from J, the junction kept 8 bases outside the gene matches. The CDR3 sequence: CAANRGPGTGELFF. CDR3 nucleotides: TGTGCCGCTAACAGGGGGCCCGGCACCGGGGAGCTGTTTTTT.

J is TRBJ2-1 and V is TRBV3-1 (or the pseudogene TRBV3-2); 16 nucleotides line up with TRBD2. The V and J ends lost 6 bases and 15 bases, in that order; junction bases with no gene match: 14. This CDR3 is built from 16 residues. Germline-derived CDR1 and CDR2 are LGHDT and YNNKEL (reference sequence). The CDR3 DNA reads as TGTGCCAGCAGGGCCCCGGGACTAGCGGGGGGGCCTTTCTTGTTCTTC. This sequence encodes CASRAPGLAGGPFLFF.

The chain joins TRBV4-2 to TRBJ2-7; D is unresolved. The V end was cut by 0 bases, the J end by 0 bases, with 9 bases between. The CDR3 runs 15 residues. Germline loops: CDR1 LGHNA, CDR2 YNFKEQ. CDR3 sequence reads: CASSQEERVSYEQYF. CDR3 bases: TGTGCCAGCAGCCAAGAGGAACGAGTCTCCTACGAGCAGTACTTC.

CDR3 amino acids: CAWSGAGEQFF. CDR3 nucleotides: TGTGCCTGGAGCGGCGCGGGTGAGCAGTTCTTC. The chain employs TRBV30 and TRBJ2-1; weak D call: TRBD2 (5 bases). The CDR3 consists of 11 residues. Looked up from germline, CDR1 is GTSNPN and CDR2 is SVGIG (reference sequence). The V gene lost 3 bases and the J gene lost 9 bases, with 9 bases spanning the gap.

This chain uses TRBV30 with TRBJ2-7; no reliable D call. CDR1 and CDR2 from the germline V gene are GTSNPN and SVGIG (reference sequence). The CDR3 spans 14 residues. Deletions cut 3 bases from V and 4 bases from J, with 16 bases between. The CDR3 loop is CAWRDDSDLYEQYF. The CDR3 DNA reads as TGTGCCTGGAGGGACGACTCAGACCTTTACGAGCAGTACTTC.

This clone came up many times. The chain carries TRBV5-1 and TRBJ1-6; 11 nucleotides agree with TRBD1. V trimming: 0 bases; J trimming: 9 bases; junction bases outside the gene matches: 2. This CDR3 contains 15 residues. Germline V gene lookup returns CDR1 SGHRS and CDR2 YFSETQ. The DNA for the CDR3 is TGCGCCAGCAGCTTGGAAGGGACAGGGGGTTCACCCCTCCACTTT. This encodes CASSLEGTGGSPLHF.

This chain links TRBV9 with TRBJ1-4; D is unresolved. Germline CDR1 reads SGDLS; CDR2 reads YYNGEE. Trimming cost V 0 bases and J 3 bases, with 6 bases left between them. The CDR3 loop spans 14 amino acids. The CDR3 bases are TGTGCCAGCAGCGTAGAGCAGTCTAATGAAAAACTGTTTTTT. As protein: CASSVEQSNEKLFF.

The chain carries TRBV18 and TRBJ2-7; TRBD2 agrees at 8 bases. Per germline, CDR1 KGHSH and CDR2 LQKENI. V gave up 4 bases and J gave up 2 bases; unmatched junction bases: 7. The CDR3 totals 15 residues. The CDR3 spells CASSLTSGRPYEQYF. CDR3 DNA sequence: TGTGCCAGCTCACTCACTAGCGGTCGTCCCTACGAGCAGTACTTC. Supplemented by reference TRBV18 and TRBJ2-7, the full variable domain reads NAGVMQNPRHLVRRRGQEARLRCSPMKGHSHVYWYRQLPEEGLKFMVYLQKENIIDESGMPKERFSAEFPKEGPSILRIQQVVRGDSAAYFCASSLTSGRPYEQYFGPGTRLTVT.

The chain is built from TRBV6-5 and TRBJ1-4, with 8 bases lining up with TRBD1. Germline-derived CDR1 and CDR2 are MNHEY and SVGAGI. Germline trimming cut 10 bases from V and 7 bases from J; bases unmatched to any gene: 8. The CDR3 length is 13 residues. The CDR3 loop is CAIRDRSGEKLFF. Here the CDR3 DNA reads TGTGCCATCCGGGACAGGTCGGGTGAAAAACTGTTTTTT.

This chain connects TRBV24-1 to TRBJ2-1, with D hard to call. There are 13 residues in the CDR3. Germline values: CDR1 KGHDR, CDR2 SFDVKD. V lost 0 bases and J 13 bases, leaving 12 bases between the germline ends. CDR3: CATSDLNSKTQFF. The CDR3 coding sequence is TGTGCCACCAGTGATTTGAACAGCAAGACCCAGTTCTTC.

This rearrangement joins TRBV2 to TRBJ1-2; D not resolved. Per germline, CDR1 SNHLY and CDR2 FYNNEI. CDR3 length equals 12 residues. Trimming took off 6 bases at V and 8 bases at J, with 13 bases between the two ends. CDR3 DNA: TGTGCCAGCAGATGGGCAGAGGAGGGCTACACCTTC. Its translation: CASRWAEEGYTF.

This chain joins TRBV4-3 and TRBJ1-4; D remains ambiguous. Trimming shortened V by 0 bases and J by 4 bases, and 9 bases separated the two germline ends. Germline CDR1 and CDR2: LGHNA and YSLEER. CDR3 length equals 15 residues. CDR3 bases: TGCGCCAGCAGCCAAGATATCGGGGATAATGAAAAACTGTTTTTT. This codes for CASSQDIGDNEKLFF.

The genes are TRBV4-2 and TRBJ2-5, with 8 bases aligning to TRBD2. CDR3 size: 16 residues. Trimming at V came to 4 bases and at J to 4 bases, leaving 11 bases not matched to a gene. Germline V gives CDR1 LGHNA, CDR2 YNFKEQ. In DNA, the CDR3 is TGTGCCAGCAGCCCCTCCGGGGGGGCGACGGGAGAGACCCAGTACTTC. It encodes CASSPSGGATGETQYF.

This chain connects TRBV6-5 to TRBJ1-4; unclear D gene. Trimming left V 4 bases short and J 4 bases short, with 10 bases between. CDR1 and CDR2 (germline): MNHEY, SVGAGI. This CDR3 is 14 amino acids long. The CDR3 loop is CASSLAQLNEKLFF. CDR3 bases: TGTGCCAGCAGTTTAGCACAGCTTAATGAAAAACTGTTTTTT.

The sample holds a few counts of this clone. V gene TRBV7-9 combines with J gene TRBJ2-5, with D maybe TRBD1 (7 bases). With 5 bases removed from V and 2 bases from J, the gap between germline ends came to 12 bases. Germline V gene lookup returns CDR1 SEHNR and CDR2 FQNEAQ (reference sequence). CDR3 length: 14 amino acids. The CDR3 DNA follows: TGTGCCAGCAGCCCGCGGGGACAGCAAGAGACCCAGTACTTC. Translated, it gives CASSPRGQQETQYF.

A few counts support this clone. The chain carries TRBV27 and TRBJ1-1, with TRBD1 as a possible D gene (5 bases). CDR1 is MNHEY, CDR2 SMNVEV, per germline (reference sequence). Trimming took off 8 bases at V and 5 bases at J, with 24 bases between the two ends. This CDR3 contains 16 residues. The CDR3 reads CASALGQGLWKTEAFF. Written as DNA, the CDR3 is TGTGCCAGCGCCCTAGGGCAGGGTCTTTGGAAGACTGAAGCTTTCTTT.

This rearrangement joins TRBV19 to TRBJ2-7; 7 bases are a match to TRBD2. This CDR3 contains 13 residues. V dropped 5 bases and J dropped 7; count of bases not matched to a gene: 8. Germline V gives CDR1 LNHDA, CDR2 SQIVND (reference sequence). This CDR3 reads CASSGGSVGEQYF. CDR3 DNA sequence: TGTGCCAGTAGTGGCGGGAGCGTGGGGGAGCAGTACTTC. The full variable domain, with the rest looked up from reference TRBV19 and TRBJ2-7, is DGGITQSPKYLFRKEGQNVTLSCEQNLNHDAMYWYRQDPGQGLRLIYYSQIVNDFQKGDIAEGYSVSREKKESFPLTVTSAQKNPTAFYLCASSGGSVGEQYFGPGTRLTVT.

The CDR3 bases are TGTGCCAGTAGTCGGACTAGCGTCAGCTCCTACAATGAGCAGTTCTTC. It specifies CASSRTSVSSYNEQFF. The chain recombines TRBV19 with TRBJ2-1, with 9 bases lining up with TRBD2. The CDR3 extends over 16 amino acids. The V and J ends lost 5 bases and 0 bases, in that order; junction bases with no gene match: 5. The germline V gene has CDR1 LNHDA and CDR2 SQIVND (reference sequence). Full variable domain (rest looked up from reference TRBV19 and TRBJ2-1): DGGITQSPKYLFRKEGQNVTLSCEQNLNHDAMYWYRQDPGQGLRLIYYSQIVNDFQKGDIAEGYSVSREKKESFPLTVTSAQKNPTAFYLCASSRTSVSSYNEQFFGPGTRLTVL.

In DNA form, the CDR3 reads TGTGCCAGCAGAACACTCCGGGGTAATAAAGAGACCCAGTACTTC. Protein sequence: CASRTLRGNKETQYF. This chain connects TRBV28 to TRBJ2-5; tentative D call: TRBD2 (5 bases). This CDR3 has 15 amino acids. CDR1 is MDHEN, CDR2 SYDVKM, per germline. V was clipped by 6 bases and J by 3 bases, with 17 bases between them.